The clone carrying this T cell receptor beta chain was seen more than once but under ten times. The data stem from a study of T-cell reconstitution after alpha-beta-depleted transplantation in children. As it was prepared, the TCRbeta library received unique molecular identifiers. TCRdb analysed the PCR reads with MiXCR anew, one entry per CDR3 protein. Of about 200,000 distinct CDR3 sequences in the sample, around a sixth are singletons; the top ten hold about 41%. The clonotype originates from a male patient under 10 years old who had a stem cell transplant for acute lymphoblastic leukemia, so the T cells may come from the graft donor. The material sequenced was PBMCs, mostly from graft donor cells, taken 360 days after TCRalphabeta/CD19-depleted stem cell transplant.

CDR3 DNA: TGCAGCGTTGAAGATCAGGGGGACGGGGAGCAGTACTTC. It yields the protein CSVEDQGDGEQYF. V gene TRBV29-1 combines with J gene TRBJ2-7; 7 positions agree with TRBD1. The J segment lost 7 bases and the V segment lost 0 bases, leaving 6 bases of the junction unmatched. Germline V gene data show CDR1 as SQVTM and CDR2 as ANQGSEA. The CDR3 extends over 13 amino acids.